This TCR beta chain appears in the sequencing data of a study of PD-1 blockade in classical Hodgkin lymphoma. The CDR3 sequence is 14 residues long. Trimming left V 4 bases short and J 2 bases short, with 13 bases between. The germline gives CDR1 SGDLS, CDR2 YYNGEE. Sequencing used immunoSEQ multiplex PCR; TCRdb keeps in-frame clones, though not all of them. The sample consists of just over 60,000 clones, around 88% of them appearing once. After autologous stem cell transplantation all patients relapsed, and prior brentuximab vedotin exposure differed between cohorts. V and J are TRBV9 and TRBJ2-7, with D unclear. The specimen comprised peripheral blood mononuclear cells (PBMCs), sampled at baseline. The source is a human donor with classical Hodgkin lymphoma. Written as DNA, the CDR3 is TGTGCCAGCAGCATTTCGACAAGTCCCTACGAGCAGTACTTC. This sequence encodes CASSISTSPYEQYF.